The rows below give T cell receptor beta chains drawn from one sample of a study of CD8 T cells in Susac syndrome. Each CDR3 protein gets one entry after TCRdb re-called the immunoSEQ multiplex PCR reads with MiXCR. The table includes about 110,000 distinct CDR3 sequences, approximately 93% detected once. The source material was CD8+ T cells from PBMCs. All receptors come from a human donor with Susac syndrome. Both conserved end residues are part of each CDR3. Each record gives: V gene, J gene, CDR3 length, clone size, CDR3 protein. The size entry is marked missing in some rows and otherwise reads once, few, many or a size class.

V gene: TRBV2
J gene: TRBJ2-5
CDR3 length: 14
clone size: .
CDR3 protein: CASPLSGYQETQYF

V gene: TRBV19
J gene: TRBJ1-5
CDR3 length: 17
clone size: .
CDR3 protein: CATLDGAGQTSNQPQHF

V gene: TRBV9
J gene: TRBJ1-1
CDR3 length: 12
clone size: .
CDR3 protein: CASSANGPEAFF

V gene: TRBV5-1
J gene: TRBJ1-1
CDR3 length: 15
clone size: once
CDR3 protein: CASSLGWGSNTEAFF

V gene: TRBV19
J gene: TRBJ2-7
CDR3 length: 14
clone size: .
CDR3 protein: CASSIKGPWYEQYF

V gene: TRBV13
J gene: TRBJ1-6
CDR3 length: 18
clone size: .
CDR3 protein: CASSLGMALGGRDSPLHF

V gene: TRBV12-3/TRBV12-4
J gene: TRBJ1-3
CDR3 length: 13
clone size: once
CDR3 protein: CASSGSPGDTIYF

V gene: TRBV5-4
J gene: TRBJ1-5
CDR3 length: 14
clone size: .
CDR3 protein: CASSLEAAFQPQHF

V gene: TRBV9
J gene: TRBJ1-1
CDR3 length: 15
clone size: .
CDR3 protein: CASSASGAGNTEAFF

V gene: TRBV7-9
J gene: TRBJ1-1
CDR3 length: 12
clone size: .
CDR3 protein: CASTVLNTEAFF

V gene: TRBV9
J gene: TRBJ2-1
CDR3 length: 15
clone size: .
CDR3 protein: CASSVDSGGYNEQFF

V gene: TRBV5-4
J gene: TRBJ2-5
CDR3 length: 14
clone size: .
CDR3 protein: CASSLAGGRETQYF

V gene: TRBV5-6
J gene: TRBJ2-5
CDR3 length: 15
clone size: .
CDR3 protein: CASSHSRGAEETQYF

V gene: TRBV18
J gene: TRBJ2-1
CDR3 length: 12
clone size: once
CDR3 protein: CASSPTANEQFF

V gene: TRBV18
J gene: TRBJ1-5
CDR3 length: 15
clone size: once
CDR3 protein: CASSQGQGSNQPQHF

V gene: TRBV6-1
J gene: TRBJ1-2
CDR3 length: 16
clone size: .
CDR3 protein: CASSPRGGLLNYGYTF

V gene: TRBV7-9
J gene: TRBJ1-1
CDR3 length: 14
clone size: .
CDR3 protein: CASWSPGTNTEAFF

V gene: TRBV9
J gene: TRBJ2-1
CDR3 length: 16
clone size: .
CDR3 protein: CASSGPEISSYNEQFF

V gene: TRBV29-1
J gene: TRBJ1-3
CDR3 length: 15
clone size: .
CDR3 protein: CSVERTGTSGNTIYF

V gene: TRBV9
J gene: TRBJ1-1
CDR3 length: 15
clone size: .
CDR3 protein: CASSHLRGDGTEAFF

V gene: TRBV6-2/TRBV6-3
J gene: TRBJ1-2
CDR3 length: 12
clone size: .
CDR3 protein: CASTQGSYGYTF

V gene: TRBV6-6
J gene: TRBJ2-1
CDR3 length: 11
clone size: few
CDR3 protein: CASSSGVEQFF

V gene: TRBV29-1
J gene: TRBJ2-2
CDR3 length: 12
clone size: .
CDR3 protein: CSVVGGSGELFF

V gene: TRBV29-1
J gene: TRBJ2-7
CDR3 length: 14
clone size: .
CDR3 protein: CSVYVRGLFYEQYF

V gene: TRBV20-1
J gene: TRBJ1-1
CDR3 length: 16
clone size: once
CDR3 protein: CSARDRVGGVSTEAFF

V gene: TRBV6-5
J gene: TRBJ2-3
CDR3 length: 16
clone size: .
CDR3 protein: CASSYSRSTSTDTQYF

V gene: TRBV5-1
J gene: TRBJ2-7
CDR3 length: 13
clone size: once
CDR3 protein: CASSLATSYEQYF

V gene: TRBV14
J gene: TRBJ1-3
CDR3 length: 15
clone size: .
CDR3 protein: CASSQIRTVGNTIYF

V gene: TRBV29-1
J gene: TRBJ2-2
CDR3 length: 15
clone size: .
CDR3 protein: CSVDRGRENTGELFF

V gene: TRBV12-5
J gene: TRBJ2-1
CDR3 length: 15
clone size: once
CDR3 protein: CASGPLAGTYNEQFF

V gene: TRBV12-3/TRBV12-4
J gene: TRBJ2-1
CDR3 length: 18
clone size: .
CDR3 protein: CASSLRESRTGGYNEQFF

V gene: TRBV12-3/TRBV12-4
J gene: TRBJ2-5
CDR3 length: 15
clone size: .
CDR3 protein: CASSSGTSVEETQYF

V gene: TRBV7-8
J gene: TRBJ2-2
CDR3 length: 14
clone size: few
CDR3 protein: CASSSTGATGELFF

V gene: TRBV14
J gene: TRBJ1-2
CDR3 length: 13
clone size: .
CDR3 protein: CASTQREIRGYTF

V gene: TRBV20-1
J gene: TRBJ1-1
CDR3 length: 13
clone size: .
CDR3 protein: CSARYLGWAEAFF

V gene: TRBV10-3
J gene: TRBJ2-1
CDR3 length: 14
clone size: .
CDR3 protein: CARLGRVRYNEQFF

V gene: TRBV12-3/TRBV12-4
J gene: TRBJ2-1
CDR3 length: 13
clone size: .
CDR3 protein: CASSPPRGNEQFF

V gene: TRBV5-6
J gene: TRBJ2-4
CDR3 length: 13
clone size: .
CDR3 protein: CASSRDTENIQYF

V gene: TRBV20-1
J gene: TRBJ2-5
CDR3 length: 14
clone size: .
CDR3 protein: CSARDDAGWETQYF

V gene: TRBV12-3/TRBV12-4
J gene: TRBJ1-2
CDR3 length: 16
clone size: .
CDR3 protein: CASGTTGSTRNYGYTF

V gene: TRBV12-3/TRBV12-4
J gene: TRBJ2-3
CDR3 length: 14
clone size: .
CDR3 protein: CASRLAGGLDTQYF

V gene: TRBV7-9
J gene: TRBJ2-3
CDR3 length: 16
clone size: .
CDR3 protein: CASSSASGELMDTQYF

V gene: TRBV6-5
J gene: TRBJ2-1
CDR3 length: 13
clone size: .
CDR3 protein: CASSYPGVGEQFF